Listed here are 30 T cell receptor beta chains from one sample, sequenced in a study of identical twins. A single record per CDR3 protein comes from TCRdb applying MiXCR to the 5' RACE reads. Among 550,000 to 700,000 distinct CDR3 sequences listed, 9.6% were seen once. The data were also submitted as part of a second study, on yellow fever vaccine responses in identical twins.

Sequenced: PBMCs. The receptors come from a woman between 18 and 29 years old in good health.

This clonotype was seen repeatedly, ten times or more. The J gene is TRBJ2-7, the V gene TRBV5-1; maybe TRBD2 (5 bases). Germline loops: CDR1 SGHRS, CDR2 YFSETQ. V was shortened by 2 bases and J by 2 bases, with 8 bases between the two germline ends. This CDR3 comprises 13 residues. The CDR3 nucleotides are TGCGCCAGCAGCTTTTCTAGCCCCTACGAGCAGTACTTC. Translating gives CASSFSSPYEQYF.

The chain recombines TRBV3-1 with TRBJ1-6; 8 bases match TRBD1. V lost 1 base, J lost 8 bases, and 7 bases stayed unmatched. Germline V gene sequence: CDR1 LGHDT, CDR2 YNNKEL (reference sequence). The CDR3 is 16 residues long. The CDR3 spells CASSQGAGGRYSPLHF. Written as DNA, the CDR3 is TGTGCCAGCAGCCAAGGGGCAGGGGGCCGATATTCACCCCTCCACTTT.

This clonotype was recorded a few times. The chain couples TRBV7-3 to TRBJ2-2, with 10 bases matching TRBD2. CDR3 length: 14 residues. Per germline, CDR1 SGHTA and CDR2 FQGTGA. V dropped 5 bases and J dropped 6; count of bases not matched to a gene: 3. CDR3 nucleotide sequence: TGTGCCAGCAGCCAAGCGGGGGGGCCCGGGGAGCTGTTTTTT. Its translation: CASSQAGGPGELFF.

The V call is TRBV27, the J call TRBJ1-1; D is ambiguous. V lost 4 bases and J lost 0, with 3 bases in between. Germline values: CDR1 MNHEY, CDR2 SMNVEV (reference sequence). CDR3 size: 12 residues. The CDR3 sequence is CASSSMNTEAFF. For the CDR3, the DNA is TGTGCCAGCAGTTCCATGAACACTGAAGCTTTCTTT.

V and J are TRBV27 and TRBJ1-4; D unresolved. The germline V gene encodes CDR1 MNHEY and CDR2 SMNVEV (reference sequence). V shed 0 bases and J shed 5 bases, with 7 bases lying between them. The CDR3 extends over 14 amino acids. The CDR3: CASSLSGQNEKLFF. The CDR3 bases are TGTGCCAGCAGTTTATCCGGCCAGAATGAAAAACTGTTTTTT.

This clonotype was counted ten times or more. The rearrangement links TRBV6-4 to TRBJ1-1; D gene unclear. Trimming cost V 0 bases and J 10 bases, with 12 bases left between them. CDR3 length equals 13 residues. Germline V gene lookup returns CDR1 MRHNA and CDR2 SNTAGT. This CDR3 reads CASSDSFFFGAFF. As DNA, the CDR3 is TGTGCCAGCAGTGACTCGTTTTTTTTCGGAGCTTTCTTT.

This clonotype has a handful of counts. V gene TRBV3-1 combines with J gene TRBJ2-2; D is undetermined. CDR1 and CDR2 (germline): LGHDT, YNNKEL (reference sequence). V lost 2 bases, J lost 2 bases, and 12 bases lay in between. This CDR3 has 16 amino acids. CDR3 sequence (DNA): TGTGCCAGCAGCCAATATCGAGCTCCCAACACCGGGGAGCTGTTTTTT. Translated, it gives CASSQYRAPNTGELFF.

This clonotype was seen many times. The J gene is TRBJ1-5, the V gene TRBV12-3 or TRBV12-4, with 9 bases that match TRBD1. V trimming: 5 bases; J trimming: 3 bases; junction bases outside the gene matches: 5. The CDR3 is made up of 15 amino acids. The CDR3, as DNA: TGTGCCAGCAGTCCACAACAGGGGGCCAATCAGCCCCAGCATTTT. This sequence encodes CASSPQQGANQPQHF.

A few counts support this clonotype. The chain couples TRBV30 to TRBJ2-3, with TRBD2 matching 7 bases. CDR1 is GTSNPN, CDR2 SVGIG, per germline (reference sequence). CDR3 length: 14 residues. The V and J ends lost 5 bases and 2 bases, in that order; junction bases with no gene match: 7. DNA of the CDR3: TGTGCCTGGTCCGAAGCGGGGATCACAGATACGCAGTATTTT. Protein product: CAWSEAGITDTQYF.

This clonotype showed up just a few times. The chain combines TRBV29-1 with TRBJ2-7; D gene unclear. Trimming removed 0 bases from V and 0 bases from J, with 15 bases in between. The germline V gene has CDR1 SQVTM and CDR2 ANQGSEA. This CDR3 has 16 residues. In DNA form, the CDR3 reads TGCAGCGTTGAAGATTACGGTGGCACCAACTCCTACGAGCAGTACTTC. It encodes CSVEDYGGTNSYEQYF.

The genes are TRBV7-2 and TRBJ1-1; possible D gene TRBD1, 6 bases. V shed 7 bases and J shed 7 bases, with 19 bases lying between them. Germline V gene sequence: CDR1 SGHTA, CDR2 FQGNSA. CDR3 length equals 14 residues. The CDR3 region is CASNGGGRLSEAFF. The CDR3 DNA reads as TGTGCCAGCAACGGCGGGGGGCGCCTTAGTGAAGCTTTCTTT.

The chain carries TRBV7-2 and TRBJ2-1; no clear D. V lost 1 base and J 7 bases, leaving 11 bases between the germline ends. The CDR3 sequence is 14 residues long. Germline CDR1 is SGHTA and CDR2 is FQGNSA. The chain's CDR3 is CASSLEAQRNEQFF. The DNA for the CDR3 is TGTGCCAGCAGCTTAGAAGCTCAGAGGAATGAGCAGTTCTTC.

This clonotype was recorded at least ten times. This chain connects TRBV15 to TRBJ1-2; D perhaps matches TRBD1 (5 bases). The length of the CDR3 is 16 residues. Trimming removed 0 bases at V and 6 bases at J, with 17 bases between. Germline V gene sequence: CDR1 LNHNV, CDR2 YYDKDF (reference sequence). In nucleotides, the CDR3 is TGTGCCACCAGCAGAGATTTGAGGGACCCAGTCCATGGCTACACCTTC. Residues: CATSRDLRDPVHGYTF.

This chain links TRBV4-2 with TRBJ2-1, with TRBD2 matching 7 bases. The CDR3 sequence is 14 residues long. Unmatched junction bases numbered 3, after V lost 3 bases and J lost 4 bases. CDR1 is LGHNA and CDR2 is YNFKEQ in the germline V gene. This CDR3 reads CASSHEAGYNEQFF. CDR3 bases: TGTGCCAGCAGCCACGAAGCGGGGTACAATGAGCAGTTCTTC.

Only a few counts were recorded for this clonotype. This sequence joins TRBV5-1 and TRBJ2-7; TRBD1 matches 7 bases. Per germline, CDR1 SGHRS and CDR2 YFSETQ. Germline trimming cut 6 bases from V and 0 bases from J; bases unmatched to any gene: 3. The CDR3 contains 13 residues. The DNA for the CDR3 is TGCGCCAGCAAGGGACAGAACTCCTACGAGCAGTACTTC. Translation gives CASKGQNSYEQYF.

This clonotype occurred a few times. The chain is built from TRBV20-1 and TRBJ2-5; a possible D gene is TRBD2 (6 bases). Deletions cut 4 bases from V and 1 base from J, with 10 bases between. Germline V gene sequence: CDR1 DFQATT, CDR2 SNEGSKA (reference sequence). The CDR3 has 13 residues. The DNA of the CDR3 is TGCAGTGCTATGCGGGATCCCCAAGAGACCCAGTACTTC. Translation: CSAMRDPQETQYF.

The rearrangement links TRBV29-1 to TRBJ2-7, with D hard to call. This CDR3 is 14 amino acids long. Germline lookup yields CDR1 SQVTM and CDR2 ANQGSEA. The ends were cut back, 2 bases at V and 0 bases at J, with 11 bases in the middle. This CDR3 reads CSVELVGTSYEQYF. DNA of the CDR3: TGCAGCGTTGAATTGGTGGGAACCTCCTACGAGCAGTACTTC.

This rearrangement joins TRBV28 to TRBJ1-3, with D unresolved. Deletions cut 6 bases from V and 0 bases from J, with 15 bases between. There are 16 residues in the CDR3. CDR1 and CDR2 from the germline V gene are MDHEN and SYDVKM. The chain's CDR3 is CASRFAAGGSGNTIYF. The CDR3 nucleotides are TGTGCCAGCAGATTTGCGGCAGGTGGCTCTGGAAACACCATATATTTT. The full variable domain, in which reference TRBV28 and TRBJ1-3 provide the parts outside the CDR3, is DVKVTQSSRYLVKRTGEKVFLECVQDMDHENMFWYRQDPGLGLRLIYFSYDVKMKEKGDIPEGYSVSREKKERFSLILESASTNQTSMYLCASRFAAGGSGNTIYFGEGSWLTVV.

This clonotype was recorded only once. As DNA, the CDR3 is TGTGCCAGCAGCTTAGCGGGACATGTGGGCGGTGAGCAGTTCTTC. It is translated as CASSLAGHVGGEQFF. This chain links TRBV7-9 with TRBJ2-1; D is possibly TRBD1 (6 bases). V was trimmed by 0 bases and J by 9 bases, leaving 15 bases between them. Germline V CDR1 and CDR2: SEHNR, FQNEAQ (reference sequence). CDR3 length: 15 amino acids.

This clonotype was recorded many times. This chain uses TRBV14 with TRBJ2-1; tentative D call: TRBD2 (5 bases). The CDR3 length is 14 residues. From germline, CDR1 is SGHDN and CDR2 FVKESK. Trimming took off 4 bases at V and 7 bases at J, with 14 bases between the two ends. The CDR3 reads CASSPLEELNEQFF. CDR3 bases: TGTGCCAGCAGCCCCCTGGAGGAACTTAATGAGCAGTTCTTC.

The chain is built from TRBV12-3 or TRBV12-4 and TRBJ2-3; D not certain. This CDR3 is 13 amino acids long. Trimming cost V 6 bases and J 2 bases, with 9 bases left between them. CDR3 DNA sequence: TGTGCCAGCAGACTCCGGGCCACAGATACGCAGTATTTT. Translating gives CASRLRATDTQYF.

In this sample, this clonotype turned up a few times. The CDR3 DNA sequence: TGCAGCGTTGAGACAGGGAACTCCTACGAGCAGTACTTC. It is translated as CSVETGNSYEQYF. The gene calls are TRBV29-1 and TRBJ2-7, with 7 bases that match TRBD1. This CDR3 spans 13 amino acids. V gave up 3 bases and J gave up 0 bases; unmatched junction bases: 2. CDR1 and CDR2 from the germline V gene are SQVTM and ANQGSEA.

This clonotype has just a few counts. V and J are TRBV6-4 and TRBJ2-7; 9 bases are a match to TRBD1. V dropped 9 bases and J dropped 6; count of bases not matched to a gene: 6. The germline CDR1 and CDR2 sequences are MRHNA and SNTAGT. The CDR3 totals 12 residues. In nucleotides, the CDR3 is TGTGCCAGTCCGGGACAGGGTACCGAGCAGTACTTC. Amino acid sequence: CASPGQGTEQYF.

CDR3 nucleotide sequence: TGTGCCAGCAGTAGCTCTCTCGGCCAGCCCCAGCATTTT. Translation gives CASSSSLGQPQHF. This rearrangement joins TRBV12-3 or TRBV12-4 to TRBJ1-5, with D unclear. The germline V and J ends were trimmed by 5 bases and 7 bases, with 12 bases remaining between them. The CDR3 is made up of 13 amino acids.

The table lists this clonotype with many counts. V and J are TRBV24-1 and TRBJ2-2, with 9 nucleotides matching TRBD1. The CDR3 has 18 residues. Germline V gene sequence: CDR1 KGHDR, CDR2 SFDVKD. V was pared by 0 bases and J by 3 bases, with 7 bases of the junction left unmatched. The chain's CDR3 is CATSDLHRDRVDTGELFF. The CDR3 coding sequence is TGTGCCACCAGTGATTTGCATCGGGACAGGGTAGACACCGGGGAGCTGTTTTTT.

This clonotype was seen a few times. This CDR3 is CASRGTSGTPITADEQFF. The CDR3, as DNA: TGTGCCAGCAGGGGGACTAGCGGGACCCCCATTACAGCCGATGAGCAGTTCTTC. The chain has TRBV2 and TRBJ2-1, with 13 bases fitting TRBD2. Germline CDR1 SNHLY, CDR2 FYNNEI. The CDR3 covers 18 residues. Germline trimming cut 6 bases from V and 8 bases from J; bases unmatched to any gene: 16.

The chain has TRBV29-1 and TRBJ2-7; no clear D gene. Germline CDR1 SQVTM, CDR2 ANQGSEA. The CDR3 is made up of 13 amino acids. The ends were cut back, 2 bases at V and 2 bases at J, with 10 bases in the middle. The CDR3 loop is CSVERSDTYEQYF. CDR3 DNA sequence: TGCAGCGTTGAAAGGAGTGACACCTACGAGCAGTACTTC.

This clonotype was detected ten times or more. The chain carries TRBV7-9 and TRBJ2-3; TRBD2 matches at 16 bases. Germline loops: CDR1 SEHNR, CDR2 FQNEAQ (reference sequence). The CDR3 is made up of 17 amino acids. V gave up 6 bases and J gave up 9 bases; unmatched junction bases: 12. The CDR3 is CASSTSGLAGGPHTQYF. The CDR3, as DNA: TGTGCCAGCAGTACCTCGGGACTAGCGGGAGGGCCACACACGCAGTATTTT.

This clonotype was seen repeatedly, ten times or more. The J gene is TRBJ1-1, the V gene TRBV5-1, with TRBD1 as a possible D gene (5 bases). Germline V CDR1 and CDR2: SGHRS, YFSETQ. The V end was cut by 3 bases, the J end by 5 bases, with 23 bases between. This CDR3 is built from 17 residues. CDR3 bases: TGCGCCAGCAGCTCGGGAGTCTGGGCAGGGTGGGGAACTGAAGCTTTCTTT. As protein: CASSSGVWAGWGTEAFF. Supplemented by reference TRBV5-1 and TRBJ1-1, the full variable domain reads KAGVTQTPRYLIKTRGQQVTLSCSPISGHRSVSWYQQTPGQGLQFLFEYFSETQRNKGNFPGRFSGRQFSNSRSEMNVSTLELGDSALYLCASSSGVWAGWGTEAFFGQGTRLTVV.

This chain joins TRBV4-2 and TRBJ2-1, with 14 positions matching TRBD2. Germline loops: CDR1 LGHNA, CDR2 YNFKEQ. The CDR3 loop spans 19 amino acids. V lost 5 bases, J lost 0 bases, and 9 bases stayed unmatched. CDR3 in DNA: TGTGCCAGCAGCGCCCCCGGGACTAGCGGGGGCAGCTCCTACAATGAGCAGTTCTTC. It is translated as CASSAPGTSGGSSYNEQFF.